This T cell receptor (beta chain) was profiled in a study of T cell changes during pregnancy in multiple sclerosis. Data came from immunoSEQ multiplex PCR; TCRdb stores just in-frame clones and leaves some out. The sample has some 80,000 clones, 90% to 95% seen once. The TCR was taken from a female donor with multiple sclerosis, enrolled in a pregnancy study. Specimen: peripheral blood, collected in the second trimester of pregnancy.

CDR3: CASSTGQGDEQFF. CDR3 bases: TGTGCCAGCAGTACGGGCCAGGGCGATGAGCAGTTCTTC. The chain joins TRBV2 to TRBJ2-1; tentatively, D is TRBD1 (5 bases). CDR1 is SNHLY and CDR2 is FYNNEI in the germline V gene. The ends were cut back, 5 bases at V and 8 bases at J, with 13 bases in the middle. The CDR3 is 13 residues long.